This T cell receptor (beta chain) was identified during a study of radiotherapy plus CTLA-4 blockade in lung cancer. Study-wide points: According to reports, early shifts in blood T cell clones, alongside interferon-beta, forecast response most accurately. In blood, tumor-derived TCR clones expanded after radiotherapy plus ipilimumab.

Produced via immunoSEQ multiplex PCR; TCRdb's table is partial and in-frame only. The data hold about 88,000 clones, with about 78% observed a single time. This CDR3 spans 17 amino acids. CDR1 is MGHRA and CDR2 is YSYEKL in the germline V gene. V lost 4 bases to trimming and J lost 6 bases; unmatched junction nucleotides: 13. About this clone itself: The antigen remains undetermined.

This receptor was taken from a human donor with non-small cell lung cancer that progressed on radiotherapy plus ipilimumab. This sample comprised peripheral blood, obtained from a patient treated with radiotherapy plus ipilimumab. The chain has TRBV4-1 and TRBJ2-2; 8 nucleotides line up with TRBD2. The CDR3 region is CASSRSYPTGGAGELFF. The DNA for the CDR3 is TGCGCCAGCAGCCGCTCCTACCCGACGGGGGGGGCCGGGGAGCTGTTTTTT.